This T cell receptor (beta chain) was observed in a study of T cells after yellow fever vaccination. Germline-derived CDR1 and CDR2 are DFQATT and SNEGSKA (reference sequence). The V and J ends lost 0 bases and 7 bases respectively, with 15 bases between them. The CDR3 runs 14 residues. Turning to this clonotype: Its antigen is not identified.

Whole-study results and caveats: Clonotypes found in both CD4 and CD8 compartments made up a small share.

TCRdb analysed the 5' RACE reads with MiXCR anew, one entry per CDR3 protein. The table records some 300,000 distinct CDR3 sequences, around 8.1% of them present only once. This sequence originates from a man between 18 and 29 years old who received the YFV17D yellow fever vaccine. Source: PBMCs, taken about 49 days after the first yellow fever vaccination. V gene TRBV20-1 combines with J gene TRBJ1-2, with a possible D match to TRBD1 (5 bases). The DNA of the CDR3 is TGCAGTGCTAGAGAACACGGCTTGGGGGGTGGCTACACCTTC. Its protein is CSAREHGLGGGYTF.